Each of the 2 T cell receptor beta chains below was sequenced from the same sample in a study of T cell responses to AZD1222 COVID-19 vaccine (dated by TCRdb to the early 2020s). The label giving this sample's time point can be read as: baseline before first vaccination. Libraries were built with the immunoSEQ multiplex PCR assay. The clones in this table, taken by TCRdb from immuneACCESS, are in-frame only. Not every clone is retained; where verified, under half of the shortfall comes from an unresolved V gene, and the cause of the rest is unknown. This sample gives under 95,000 clones in total; over 75% of them show up just once. The leading ten clones occupy 16% of the sample. The specimen was peripheral blood, collected on day 0 of AZD1222 vaccination. Receptors were obtained from an adult in good health.

The rearrangement joins TRBV7-8 to TRBJ1-1, with D unclear. This CDR3 contains 14 residues. Trimming removed 0 bases from V and 4 bases from J, with 9 bases in between. The germline V gene has CDR1 SGHVS and CDR2 FQNEAQ. The CDR3 nucleotides are TGTGCCAGCAGCTTAGCAGGGCTCCGCACTGAAGCTTTCTTT. Its protein is CASSLAGLRTEAFF.

The chain recombines TRBV4-2 with TRBJ2-1; 7 nucleotides line up with TRBD2. CDR3 size: 15 residues. Losses at the gene ends were 1 base for V and 3 bases for J; bases not matched to a gene: 3. CDR1 is LGHNA and CDR2 is YNFKEQ in the germline V gene. For the CDR3, the DNA is TGTGCCAGCAGCCAAGGCGGGAGCTTCTACAATGAGCAGTTCTTC. The encoded protein is CASSQGGSFYNEQFF.